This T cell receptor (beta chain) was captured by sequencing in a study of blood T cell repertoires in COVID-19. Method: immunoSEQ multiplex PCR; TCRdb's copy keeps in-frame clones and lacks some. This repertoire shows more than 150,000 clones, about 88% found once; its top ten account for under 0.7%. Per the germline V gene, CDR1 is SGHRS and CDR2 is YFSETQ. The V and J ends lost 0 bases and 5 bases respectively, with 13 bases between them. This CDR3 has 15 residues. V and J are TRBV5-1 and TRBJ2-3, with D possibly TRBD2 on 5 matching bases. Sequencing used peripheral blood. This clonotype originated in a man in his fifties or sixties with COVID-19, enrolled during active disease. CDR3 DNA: TGCGCCAGCAGCTTGGCACCATCGGCGGGAGATACGCAGTATTTT. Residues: CASSLAPSAGDTQYF.